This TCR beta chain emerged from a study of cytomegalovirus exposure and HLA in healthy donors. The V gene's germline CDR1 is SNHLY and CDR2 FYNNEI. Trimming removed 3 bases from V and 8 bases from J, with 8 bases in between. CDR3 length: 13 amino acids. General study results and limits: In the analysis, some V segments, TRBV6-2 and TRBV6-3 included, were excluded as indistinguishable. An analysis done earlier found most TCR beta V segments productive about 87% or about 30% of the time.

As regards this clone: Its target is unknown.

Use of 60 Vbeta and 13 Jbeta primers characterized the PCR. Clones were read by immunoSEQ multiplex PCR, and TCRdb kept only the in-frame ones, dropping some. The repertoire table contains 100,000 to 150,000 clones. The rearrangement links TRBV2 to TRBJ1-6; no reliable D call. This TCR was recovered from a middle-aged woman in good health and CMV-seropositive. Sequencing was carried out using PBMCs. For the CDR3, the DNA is TGTGCCAGCAGTGAGATCGGGGATTCACCCCTCCACTTT. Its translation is CASSEIGDSPLHF.